This T cell receptor beta chain was captured in a study of T cell repertoires in cytomegalovirus infection. Overall study context: CMV epitopes in the study were HLA-C-restricted (recently identified) and HLA-B-restricted (well studied). TCR beta signatures that were public indicated CMV infection and matching HLA type. Broader study findings: CMV-specific TCR beta clonotypes restricted by HLA-C were the ones dominating the ex vivo response.

Details on this clonotype: Its cognate antigen is unknown.

TCRdb called the reads again in MiXCR, with one record for every CDR3 protein. The data hold around 900,000 distinct CDR3 sequences, with roughly 31% observed a single time. Trimming pared 2 bases from V and 5 bases from J, leaving 14 bases between. The CDR3 totals 15 residues. Germline V lookup: CDR1 MRHNA, CDR2 SNTAGT. The genes are TRBV6-4 and TRBJ2-3, with D possibly being TRBD2 (5 bases). The source material was cultured CD8+ T cells from PBMCs, sampled from culture after CMV antigen stimulation. This TCR was sampled from a human donor in good health (CMV status not recorded). Some clones in this sample may be carry-over from other donors' samples. CDR3 coding DNA: TGTGCCAGCAGTGACCCGGTTGTGGGAGTAGATACGCAGTATTTT. The encoded protein is CASSDPVVGVDTQYF.